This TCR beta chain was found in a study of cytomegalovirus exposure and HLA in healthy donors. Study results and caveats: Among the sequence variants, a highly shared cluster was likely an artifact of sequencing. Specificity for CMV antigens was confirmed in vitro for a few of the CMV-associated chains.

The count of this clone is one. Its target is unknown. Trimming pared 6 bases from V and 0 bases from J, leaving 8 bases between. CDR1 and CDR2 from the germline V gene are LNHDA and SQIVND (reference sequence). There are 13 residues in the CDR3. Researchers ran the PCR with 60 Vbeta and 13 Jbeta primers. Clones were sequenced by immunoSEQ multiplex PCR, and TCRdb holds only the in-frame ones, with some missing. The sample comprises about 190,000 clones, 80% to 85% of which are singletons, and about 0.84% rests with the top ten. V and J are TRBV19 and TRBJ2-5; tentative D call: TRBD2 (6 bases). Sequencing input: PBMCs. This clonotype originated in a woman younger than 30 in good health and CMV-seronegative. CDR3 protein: CASSRDYQETQYF. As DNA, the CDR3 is TGTGCCAGTAGCCGGGACTACCAAGAGACCCAGTACTTC.